This T cell receptor (beta chain) was identified in a study of blood T cells in healthy people across ages (dated by TCRdb to the mid-2010s). Some background on the complete study: Template switching captured roughly one uniquely barcoded TCR beta cDNA molecule per two T cells in model experiments. Using deep sequencing normalized with unique cDNA molecular identifiers, the study measured how TCR beta repertoire diversity changes with age. The donors were divided into four age groups: young (average around 17 years), middle-aged (approximately 39), aged (about 61) and long-lived (82). To avoid experimental bias, donors of different ages were spread randomly across the sequencing lanes. The study analyzed two additional independent replicas of 1 million unique cDNA reads from the same blood draw for two donors, one aged 18 to 29 and one aged 80 or older. General conclusions and limits of the study: Because profiling used bulk unsorted PBMCs, naive and antigen-experienced compartments could not be compared conclusively. The long-lived group showed more naive CD4+ T cells, fewer expanded clones and increased TCR diversity than the aged group, suggesting age selection. Observed TCR beta diversity per million T cells fell roughly linearly with age, and a significant reduction was already apparent by age about 38. Total diversity estimates from one million sequenced T cells were considered lower bounds and underestimates. Donor CMV infection status was unknown, potentially confounding age-related changes in expanded clonotypes. Observed TCR beta diversity correlated strongly with the percentage of naive T cells measured by flow cytometry.

The roughly 42 donors, aged about 6 to 90 years, were systemically healthy Caucasian individuals from Russia. About 10 milliliters of peripheral blood were collected from each donor into EDTA-treated Vacutainer tubes. Ficoll-Paque density-gradient centrifugation was used to isolate PBMCs, with at least 6 million per sample. Trizol reagent was used to extract total RNA from the PBMCs, yielding at least 5.5 micrograms per sample. For every donor, flow cytometry on a PBMC aliquot measured the percentage of naive CD45RAhigh/CD27high T cells. With respect to this clonotype: The antigen it recognizes is unknown. The input lacks base qualities; no much larger clone sits a single base away.

The germline V gene encodes CDR1 DFQATT and CDR2 SNEGSKA (reference sequence). CDR3 length: 15 amino acids, cysteine to phenylalanine. The retained sequence is limited to the CDR3, 45 bases, with the frame set at the first base. The library came from 5' RACE. TCRdb records Illumina HiSeq 2500 as the sequencer. The second PCR ran for roughly 6 to 11 cycles and used a J-beta primer mix along with a sample-barcoded 5' primer. Each TCR beta cDNA molecule received a unique molecular identifier from a template-switch 5' adaptor carrying 12 random nucleotides. Each sample yielded at least 2.5 million CDR3-containing paired-end reads. All of the RNA was converted into first-strand cDNA using the Mint cDNA synthesis kit, with a TRBC-specific oligonucleotide serving as the primer. All cDNA was treated with uracil-DNA glycosylase and then went through a first 18-cycle PCR with the universal primers M1SS and BC2_uni_R. Concerning the study's data processing: Normalization of each sample was performed by random selection of 1 million high-quality reads, each carrying a distinct molecular identifier. Instead of being binned into consensus sequences, reads that shared molecular identifiers were thrown out. MiTCR, set to a Q25 quality threshold and the strictest error-elimination algorithm, was used for CDR3 identification, clonotype clustering and error correction. A nonparametric unseen species model with Euler transformation was used to estimate lower-bound total TCR beta diversity. The raw public reads went through TCRdb reprocessing: fastp at Q25, MiXCR clone calling, in-frame beta chains kept. Rows matching on CDR3 protein sequence are summarized as one entry with the most common DNA and genes. Here the V and J calls rest on TCRdb's processing, not on the authors' analysis. This sample comprises 700,000 to 950,000 distinct CDR3 sequences, over 45% of them detected only once. 22% of the sample goes to the ten largest clones.

The receptor comes from a young man in good health. The sample consisted of blood. The chain was built from TRBV20-1 and TRBJ2-7, with 9 bases in between that match TRBD2. The end of the DNA fits TRBJ2-5 better, so the J call may be wrong. The base sequence is TGCAGTGCTAGAATGGCGGGAGGGGACTCTGGGACCCAGTACTTC. Its translation reads: CSARMAGGDSGTQYF.